Below are 19 T cell receptor beta chains sequenced from a single sample in a study of cytomegalovirus exposure and HLA in healthy donors. The PCR had 60 Vbeta and 13 Jbeta primers. Sequencing used immunoSEQ multiplex PCR; TCRdb keeps in-frame clones, though not all of them. The sample lists tens of thousands of clones; roughly 82% were seen once. The specimen was PBMCs. The source is a man in his late teens or twenties in good health and CMV-seronegative.

This clone was counted a single time. The chain combines TRBV9 with TRBJ2-5; the D gene is possibly TRBD2 (6 bases). Trimming took off 4 bases at V and 4 bases at J, with 11 bases between the two ends. Per the germline V gene, CDR1 is SGDLS and CDR2 is YYNGEE. The CDR3 consists of 13 residues. The DNA for the CDR3 is TGTGCCAGCAGCCCCCCCGGGGGAGAGACCCAGTACTTC. It specifies CASSPPGGETQYF.

V is TRBV9 and J is TRBJ2-3; 9 nucleotides align to TRBD2. Germline CDR1 and CDR2: SGDLS and YYNGEE. After removal of 0 bases from V and 1 base from J, the junction contained 6 bases not matched to a gene. This CDR3 contains 17 residues. The CDR3 loop reads CASSVVPSGGRTDTQYF. In DNA form, the CDR3 reads TGTGCCAGCAGCGTAGTGCCCAGCGGGGGGCGCACAGATACGCAGTATTTT. The whole variable domain, remainder taken from reference TRBV9 and TRBJ2-3, is DSGVTQTPKHLITATGQRVTLRCSPRSGDLSVYWYQQSLDQGLQFLIQYYNGEERAKGNILERFSAQQFPDLHSELNLSSLELGDSALYFCASSVVPSGGRTDTQYFGPGTRLTVL.

J is TRBJ1-1 and V is TRBV7-6; 11 bases agree with TRBD1. CDR1 SGHVS and CDR2 FNYEAQ come from the germline V gene. The CDR3 runs to 17 residues. Unmatched junction bases numbered 13, after V lost 5 bases and J lost 5 bases. CDR3 sequence (DNA): TGTGCCAGCAGCCGGACAGGGGGCTGGTTCGGCCTAACTGAAGCTTTCTTT. It specifies CASSRTGGWFGLTEAFF.

The chain uses TRBV27 and TRBJ2-7; 7 bases fit TRBD2. V lost 2 bases, J lost 2 bases, and 3 bases stayed unmatched. The length of the CDR3 is 14 residues. CDR1 and CDR2 (germline): MNHEY, SMNVEV (reference sequence). The CDR3 sequence: CASSLMGGAYEQYF. CDR3 DNA sequence: TGTGCCAGCAGTTTAATGGGAGGGGCCTACGAGCAGTACTTC.

This sequence joins TRBV28 and TRBJ1-3; maybe TRBD1 (6 bases). The length of the CDR3 is 18 residues. The germline V gene encodes CDR1 MDHEN and CDR2 SYDVKM. The V gene lost 1 base and the J gene lost 3 bases, with 19 bases spanning the gap. This chain's CDR3 is CASSLSVWSRGFGNTIYF. The CDR3 nucleotides read TGTGCCAGCAGTTTATCCGTTTGGTCCAGGGGATTTGGAAACACCATATATTTT.

The chain recombines TRBV7-9 with TRBJ1-4; weak D call: TRBD1 (6 bases). V was shortened by 5 bases and J by 10 bases, with 17 bases between the two germline ends. Germline-derived CDR1 and CDR2 are SEHNR and FQNEAQ (reference sequence). This CDR3 comprises 14 residues. CDR3 DNA: TGTGCCAGCAGCGTCGGGGCAGGGGCTAGAAAACTGTTTTTT. Translating gives CASSVGAGARKLFF.

This chain joins TRBV6-5 and TRBJ2-7; a possible D gene is TRBD1 (6 bases). The CDR3 is 15 residues long. V dropped 6 bases and J dropped 0 bases, with 15 bases sitting between them. The V gene's germline CDR1 is MNHEY and CDR2 SVGAGI. Here the CDR3 DNA reads TGTGCCAGCAGAACTACAGGGCCGAGCTCCTACGAGCAGTACTTC. Amino acids: CASRTTGPSSYEQYF.

This chain's CDR3 is CASSVSPGQDGYTF. Written as DNA, the CDR3 is TGTGCCAGCAGCGTATCGCCGGGACAGGATGGCTACACCTTC. The chain joins TRBV9 to TRBJ1-2; 8 bases map to TRBD1. Trimming cost V 1 base and J 6 bases; bases outside gene matches: 5. CDR1 is SGDLS and CDR2 is YYNGEE in the germline V gene. The CDR3 runs 14 residues.

The gene calls are TRBV6-1 and TRBJ1-2; unclear D gene. Germline values: CDR1 MNHNS, CDR2 SASEGT. The CDR3 loop spans 13 amino acids. The V end was cut by 1 base, the J end by 8 bases, with 11 bases between. This chain's CDR3 is CASSEVVRRGYTF. The CDR3 nucleotides read TGTGCCAGCAGTGAAGTCGTACGGAGAGGCTACACCTTC.

V usage is TRBV5-1 and J usage is TRBJ2-3; 10 nucleotides agree with TRBD2. The V segment lost 4 bases and the J segment 5 bases; nucleotides outside the gene matches: 10. CDR1 SGHRS and CDR2 YFSETQ come from the germline V gene. CDR3 length: 16 residues. CDR3 region: CASSELAGKRGDTQYF. Written as DNA, the CDR3 is TGCGCCAGCAGCGAACTAGCGGGAAAAAGGGGAGATACGCAGTATTTT.

The chain links TRBV5-1 to TRBJ1-1; no firm D call. This CDR3 contains 15 residues. V shed 0 bases and J shed 5 bases, with 14 bases lying between them. Germline assignment: CDR1 SGHRS and CDR2 YFSETQ. DNA for the CDR3: TGCGCCAGCAGCTTGGGAAGGAGCGAGGAAACTGAAGCTTTCTTT. Translated: CASSLGRSEETEAFF.

V gene TRBV5-6 combines with J gene TRBJ1-5; the match to TRBD1 covers 7 bases. The CDR3 has 13 amino acids. Germline loops: CDR1 SGHDT, CDR2 YYEEEE. The trim removed 4 bases at V and 7 bases at J, leaving 5 bases unmatched. In DNA form, the CDR3 reads TGTGCCAGCAGCAACAGGGGTGGCCAGCCCCAGCATTTT. Its protein product is CASSNRGGQPQHF.

The gene calls are TRBV7-9 and TRBJ2-2, with 12 nucleotides matching TRBD2. This CDR3 is 16 amino acids long. Trimming cost V 4 bases and J 5 bases; bases outside gene matches: 5. The germline V gene has CDR1 SEHNR and CDR2 FQNEAQ (reference sequence). DNA of the CDR3: TGTGCCAGCAGCTCGACTAGCGGGAGCTCTACCGGGGAGCTGTTTTTT. This sequence encodes CASSSTSGSSTGELFF.

V and J are TRBV18 and TRBJ1-1; TRBD1 matches at 9 bases. The CDR3 extends over 16 amino acids. V was pared by 3 bases and J by 1 base, with 6 bases of the junction left unmatched. Germline V lookup: CDR1 KGHSH, CDR2 LQKENI. The CDR3 loop is CASSPSRTGENTEAFF. For the CDR3, the DNA is TGTGCCAGCTCACCCTCGAGGACAGGGGAGAACACTGAAGCTTTCTTT.

The chain uses TRBV18 and TRBJ2-5; D is ambiguous. Germline CDR1 reads KGHSH; CDR2 reads LQKENI. This CDR3 spans 15 amino acids. The germline V and J ends were trimmed by 5 bases and 2 bases, with 15 bases remaining between them. The CDR3 DNA sequence: TGTGCCAGCTCAGTTAAACGCGGTGGACAAGAGACCCAGTACTTC. The encoded protein is CASSVKRGGQETQYF.

V gene TRBV10-3 combines with J gene TRBJ1-3, with D possibly matching TRBD1 (5 bases). Trimming cost V 3 bases and J 1 base, with 19 bases left between them. CDR3 length: 18 amino acids. Germline V gene data show CDR1 as ENHRY and CDR2 as SYGVKD. CDR3 protein: CAISDRPFRAGSGNTIYF. CDR3 bases: TGTGCCATCAGTGACCGTCCATTCAGGGCCGGATCTGGAAACACCATATATTTT.

This chain uses TRBV10-3 with TRBJ2-3, with a weak D call TRBD2 (5 bases). The CDR3 spans 16 residues. V was shortened by 0 bases and J by 0 bases, with 10 bases between the two germline ends. Germline V lookup: CDR1 ENHRY, CDR2 SYGVKD. The CDR3 reads CAISESAAASTDTQYF. The CDR3 coding sequence is TGTGCCATCAGTGAGTCAGCAGCGGCTAGCACAGATACGCAGTATTTT.

CDR3 protein: CASPKKRYEQYF. The CDR3 DNA follows: TGTGCAAGCCCCAAAAAGCGGTACGAGCAGTACTTC. The J gene is TRBJ2-7, the V gene TRBV12-2; TRBD2 is the table's D call, not checked against the DNA. TRBV12-2 has pseudogene status. CDR3 length equals 12 residues.

This clone is a singleton in its sample. This chain uses TRBV4-3 with TRBJ2-7, with TRBD1 matching over 8 bases. Germline trimming cut 3 bases from V and 3 bases from J; bases unmatched to any gene: 13. This CDR3 has 17 amino acids. Germline V gives CDR1 LGHNA, CDR2 YSLEER. CDR3 DNA sequence: TGCGCCAGCAGCCAGTCCTGGAAGGGACAGGCAAACTACGAGCAGTACTTC. This gives the protein CASSQSWKGQANYEQYF.